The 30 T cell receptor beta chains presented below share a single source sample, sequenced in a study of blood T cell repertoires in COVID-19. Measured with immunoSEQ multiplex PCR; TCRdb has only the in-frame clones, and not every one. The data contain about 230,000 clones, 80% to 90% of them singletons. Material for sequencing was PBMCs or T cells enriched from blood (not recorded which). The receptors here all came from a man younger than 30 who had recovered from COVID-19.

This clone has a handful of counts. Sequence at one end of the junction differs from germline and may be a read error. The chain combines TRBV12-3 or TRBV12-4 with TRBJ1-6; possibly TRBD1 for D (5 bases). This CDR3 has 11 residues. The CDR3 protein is CASSLGQGLRF. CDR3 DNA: TGTGCCAGCAGTTTAGGGCAGGGCCTTCGCTTT.

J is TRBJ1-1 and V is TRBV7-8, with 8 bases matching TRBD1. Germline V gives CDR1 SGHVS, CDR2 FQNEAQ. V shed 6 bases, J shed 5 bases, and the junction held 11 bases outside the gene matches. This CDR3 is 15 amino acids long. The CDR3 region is CASRHSRGRGTEAFF. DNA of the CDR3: TGTGCCAGCAGGCATAGCAGGGGGCGCGGAACTGAAGCTTTCTTT.

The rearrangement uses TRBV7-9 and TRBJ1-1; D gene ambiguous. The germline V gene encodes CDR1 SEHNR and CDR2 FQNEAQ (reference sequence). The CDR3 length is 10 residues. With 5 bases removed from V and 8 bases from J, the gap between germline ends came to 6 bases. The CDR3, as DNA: TGTGCCAGCAGCGGAGCAGAAGCTTTCTTT. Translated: CASSGAEAFF.

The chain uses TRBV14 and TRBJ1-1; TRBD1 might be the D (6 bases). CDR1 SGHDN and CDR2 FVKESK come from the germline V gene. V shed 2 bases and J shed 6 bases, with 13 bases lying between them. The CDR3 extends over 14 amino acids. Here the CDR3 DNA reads TGTGCCAGCAGCCAAAGCCCAGGGGCAGCTGAAGCTTTCTTT. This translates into CASSQSPGAAEAFF.

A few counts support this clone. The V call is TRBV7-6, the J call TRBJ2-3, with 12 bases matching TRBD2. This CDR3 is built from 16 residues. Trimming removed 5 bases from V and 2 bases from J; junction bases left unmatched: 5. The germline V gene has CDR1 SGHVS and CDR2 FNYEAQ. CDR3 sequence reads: CASSPGLAGFTDTQYF. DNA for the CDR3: TGTGCCAGCAGCCCCGGACTAGCGGGGTTCACAGATACGCAGTATTTT.

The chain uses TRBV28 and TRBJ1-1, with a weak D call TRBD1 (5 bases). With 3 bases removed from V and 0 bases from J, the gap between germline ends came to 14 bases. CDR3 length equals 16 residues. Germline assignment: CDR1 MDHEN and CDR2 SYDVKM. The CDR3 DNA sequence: TGTGCCAGCAGTTTTCGGGGGAGCCTCATGAACACTGAAGCTTTCTTT. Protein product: CASSFRGSLMNTEAFF.

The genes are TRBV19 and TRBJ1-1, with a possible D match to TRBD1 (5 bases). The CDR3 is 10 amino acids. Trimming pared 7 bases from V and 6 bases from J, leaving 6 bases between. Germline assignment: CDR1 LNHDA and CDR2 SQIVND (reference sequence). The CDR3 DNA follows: TGTGCCAGTAAAGGGGCTGAAGCTTTCTTT. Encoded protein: CASKGAEAFF.

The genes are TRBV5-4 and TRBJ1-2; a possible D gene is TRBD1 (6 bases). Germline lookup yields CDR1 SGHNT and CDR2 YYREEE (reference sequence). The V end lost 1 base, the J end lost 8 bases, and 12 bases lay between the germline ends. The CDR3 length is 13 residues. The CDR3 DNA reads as TGTGCCAGCAGCTTGTCAGGGGCGGGCGGCTACACCTTC. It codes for CASSLSGAGGYTF. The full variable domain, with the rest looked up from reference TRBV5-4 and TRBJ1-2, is ETGVTQSPTHLIKTRGQQVTLRCSSQSGHNTVSWYQQALGQGPQFIFQYYREEENGRGNFPPRFSGLQFPNYSSELNVNALELDDSALYLCASSLSGAGGYTFGSGTRLTVV.

The CDR3 here is CASSRRDSNQPQHF. CDR3 nucleotides: TGTGCCAGTAGTCGACGGGATAGCAATCAGCCCCAGCATTTT. This chain joins TRBV19 and TRBJ1-5, with unresolved D. The CDR3 extends over 14 amino acids. V was clipped by 5 bases and J by 0 bases, with 8 bases between them. The germline V gene encodes CDR1 LNHDA and CDR2 SQIVND (reference sequence).

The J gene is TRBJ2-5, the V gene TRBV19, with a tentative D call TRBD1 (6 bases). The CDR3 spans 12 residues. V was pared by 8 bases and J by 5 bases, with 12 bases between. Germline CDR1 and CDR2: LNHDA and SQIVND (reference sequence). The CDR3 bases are TGTGCCAGTCGCCGCACAGGGGAGACCCAGTACTTC. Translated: CASRRTGETQYF.

CDR3 DNA sequence: TGTGCCAGCAGTCCTCTGAGAGACAGGGGCTCCTACGAGCAGTACTTC. Amino acids: CASSPLRDRGSYEQYF. V usage is TRBV27 and J usage is TRBJ2-7, with TRBD1 matching over 8 bases. The junction had 9 bases not matched to a gene; V was cut back by 5 bases and J by 0 bases. Germline CDR1 reads MNHEY; CDR2 reads SMNVEV (reference sequence). The CDR3 is 16 amino acids.

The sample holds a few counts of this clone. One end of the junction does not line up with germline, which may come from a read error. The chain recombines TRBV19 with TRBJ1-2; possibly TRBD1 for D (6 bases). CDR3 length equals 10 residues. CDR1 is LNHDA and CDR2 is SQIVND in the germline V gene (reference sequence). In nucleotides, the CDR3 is TGTGCCAGTAGCCCCCCGGGACAAGTCTTC. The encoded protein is CASSPPGQVF.

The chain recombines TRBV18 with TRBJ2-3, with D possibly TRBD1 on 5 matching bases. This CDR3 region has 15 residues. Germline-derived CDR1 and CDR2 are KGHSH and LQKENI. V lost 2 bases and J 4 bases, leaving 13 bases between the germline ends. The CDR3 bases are TGTGCCAGCTCACCAGCGTCAGGGCTCGCAGATACGCAGTATTTT. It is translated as CASSPASGLADTQYF.

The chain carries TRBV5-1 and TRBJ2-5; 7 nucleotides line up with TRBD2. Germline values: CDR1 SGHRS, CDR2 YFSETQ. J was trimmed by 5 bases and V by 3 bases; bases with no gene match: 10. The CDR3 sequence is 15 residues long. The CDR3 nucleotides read TGCGCCAGCAGCTCCTCTAGCGGCTTTAGGGAGACCCAGTACTTC. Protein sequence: CASSSSSGFRETQYF.

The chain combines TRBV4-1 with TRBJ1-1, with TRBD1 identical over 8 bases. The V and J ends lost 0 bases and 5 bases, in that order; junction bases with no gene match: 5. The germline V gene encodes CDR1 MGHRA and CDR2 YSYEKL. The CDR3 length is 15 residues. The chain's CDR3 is CASSQDGRGQTEAFF. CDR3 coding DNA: TGCGCCAGCAGCCAAGATGGCAGGGGGCAAACTGAAGCTTTCTTT.

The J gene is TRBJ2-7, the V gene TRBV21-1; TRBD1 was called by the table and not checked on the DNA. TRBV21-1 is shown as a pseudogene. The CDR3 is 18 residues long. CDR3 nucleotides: TGTGCCAGCAGCATTTATACCGGGACAGGGGGCGATTACTACGAGCAGTACTTC. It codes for CASSIYTGTGGDYYEQYF.

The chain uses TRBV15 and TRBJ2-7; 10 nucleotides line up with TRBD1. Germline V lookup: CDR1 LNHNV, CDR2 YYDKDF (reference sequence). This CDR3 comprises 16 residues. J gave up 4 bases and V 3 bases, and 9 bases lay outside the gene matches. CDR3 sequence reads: CATSRGPGQGFYEQYF. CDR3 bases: TGTGCCACCAGCAGGGGGCCGGGACAGGGGTTTTACGAGCAGTACTTC.

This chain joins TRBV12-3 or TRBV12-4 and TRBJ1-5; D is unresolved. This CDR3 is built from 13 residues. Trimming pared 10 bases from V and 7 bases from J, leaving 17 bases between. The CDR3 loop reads CATTPSVGQPQHF. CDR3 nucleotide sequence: TGTGCCACTACGCCCTCCGTGGGCCAGCCCCAGCATTTT.

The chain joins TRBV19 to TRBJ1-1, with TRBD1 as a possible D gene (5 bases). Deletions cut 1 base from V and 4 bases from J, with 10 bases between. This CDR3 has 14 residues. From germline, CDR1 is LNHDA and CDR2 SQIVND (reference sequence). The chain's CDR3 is CASSIVEGRTEAFF. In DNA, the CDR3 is TGTGCCAGTAGTATAGTGGAGGGGCGCACTGAAGCTTTCTTT.

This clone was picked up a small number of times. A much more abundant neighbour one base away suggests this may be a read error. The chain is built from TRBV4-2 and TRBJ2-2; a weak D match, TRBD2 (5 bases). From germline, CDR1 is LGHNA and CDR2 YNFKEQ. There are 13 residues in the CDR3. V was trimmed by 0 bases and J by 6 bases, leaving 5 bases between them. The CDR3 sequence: CASSQERAGELFF. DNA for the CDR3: TGTGCCAGCAGCCAAGAGCGGGCCGGGGAGCTGTTTTTT.

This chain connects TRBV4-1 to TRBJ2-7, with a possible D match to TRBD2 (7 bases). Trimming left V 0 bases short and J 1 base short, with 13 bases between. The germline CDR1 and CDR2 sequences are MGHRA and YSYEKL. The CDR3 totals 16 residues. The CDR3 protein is CASSQDGGAGSYEQYF. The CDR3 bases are TGCGCCAGCAGCCAAGATGGGGGGGCAGGGTCCTACGAGCAGTACTTC.

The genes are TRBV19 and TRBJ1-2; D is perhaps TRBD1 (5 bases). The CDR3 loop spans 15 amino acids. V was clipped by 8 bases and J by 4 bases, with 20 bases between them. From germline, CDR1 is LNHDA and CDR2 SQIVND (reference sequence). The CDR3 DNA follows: TGTGCCAGTCGTAAAACGGGGGGGATTAGCTATGGCTACACCTTC. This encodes CASRKTGGISYGYTF.

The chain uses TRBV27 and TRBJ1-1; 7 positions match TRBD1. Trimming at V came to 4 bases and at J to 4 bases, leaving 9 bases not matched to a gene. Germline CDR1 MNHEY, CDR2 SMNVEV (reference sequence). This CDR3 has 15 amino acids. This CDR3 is CASSSQGVGGTEAFF. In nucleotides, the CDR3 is TGTGCCAGCAGTTCCCAGGGGGTGGGGGGCACTGAAGCTTTCTTT.

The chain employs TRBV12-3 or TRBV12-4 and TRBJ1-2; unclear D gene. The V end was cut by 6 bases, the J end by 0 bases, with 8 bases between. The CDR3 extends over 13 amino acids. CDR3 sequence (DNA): TGTGCCAGCAGCCCAGAAGCTAACTATGGCTACACCTTC. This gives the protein CASSPEANYGYTF.

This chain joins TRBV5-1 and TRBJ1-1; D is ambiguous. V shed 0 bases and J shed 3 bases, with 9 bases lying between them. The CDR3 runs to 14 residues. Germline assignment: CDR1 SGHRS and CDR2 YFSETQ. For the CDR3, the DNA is TGCGCCAGCAGCTTGGACAAGTTTTACACTGAAGCTTTCTTT. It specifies CASSLDKFYTEAFF. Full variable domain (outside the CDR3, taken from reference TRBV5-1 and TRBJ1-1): KAGVTQTPRYLIKTRGQQVTLSCSPISGHRSVSWYQQTPGQGLQFLFEYFSETQRNKGNFPGRFSGRQFSNSRSEMNVSTLELGDSALYLCASSLDKFYTEAFFGQGTRLTVV.

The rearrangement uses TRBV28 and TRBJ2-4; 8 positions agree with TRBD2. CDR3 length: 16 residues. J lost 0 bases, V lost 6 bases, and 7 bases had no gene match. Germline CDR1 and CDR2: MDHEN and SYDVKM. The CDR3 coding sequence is TGTGCCAGCAGGCGGGGGGAGGGGCGAGCCAAAAACATTCAGTACTTC. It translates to CASRRGEGRAKNIQYF. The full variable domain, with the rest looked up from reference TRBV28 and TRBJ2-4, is DVKVTQSSRYLVKRTGEKVFLECVQDMDHENMFWYRQDPGLGLRLIYFSYDVKMKEKGDIPEGYSVSREKKERFSLILESASTNQTSMYLCASRRGEGRAKNIQYFGAGTRLSVL.

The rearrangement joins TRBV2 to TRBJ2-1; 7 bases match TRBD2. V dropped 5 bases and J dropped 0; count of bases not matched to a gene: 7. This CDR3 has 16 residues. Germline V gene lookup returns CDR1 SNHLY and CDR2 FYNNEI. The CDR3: CASSSLGGSSYNEQFF. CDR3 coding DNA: TGTGCCAGCAGTAGCCTCGGGGGGAGCTCCTACAATGAGCAGTTCTTC.

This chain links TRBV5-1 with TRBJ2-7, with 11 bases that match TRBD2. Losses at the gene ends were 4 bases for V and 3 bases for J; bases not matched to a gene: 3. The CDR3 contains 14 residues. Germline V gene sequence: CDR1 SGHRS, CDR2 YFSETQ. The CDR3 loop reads CASSGTSGGYEQYF. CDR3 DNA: TGCGCCAGCAGCGGGACTAGCGGAGGCTACGAGCAGTACTTC.

This CDR3 is CASRRAAGGFLQPQHF. In DNA, the CDR3 is TGTGCCAGTAGGAGGGCGGCAGGGGGTTTCCTTCAGCCCCAGCATTTT. The chain links TRBV19 to TRBJ1-5, with 7 bases that match TRBD1. V was pared by 6 bases and J by 6 bases, with 14 bases of the junction left unmatched. The CDR3 consists of 16 residues. Germline-derived CDR1 and CDR2 are LNHDA and SQIVND (reference sequence). The full variable domain, its missing parts supplied by reference TRBV19 and TRBJ1-5, is DGGITQSPKYLFRKEGQNVTLSCEQNLNHDAMYWYRQDPGQGLRLIYYSQIVNDFQKGDIAEGYSVSREKKESFPLTVTSAQKNPTAFYLCASRRAAGGFLQPQHFGDGTRLSIL.

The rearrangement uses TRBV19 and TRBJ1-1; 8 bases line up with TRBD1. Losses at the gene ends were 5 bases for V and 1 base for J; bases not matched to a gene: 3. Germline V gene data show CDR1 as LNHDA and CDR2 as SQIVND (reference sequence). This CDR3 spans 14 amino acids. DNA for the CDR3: TGTGCCAGTAGTCGGACAGGGTCGAACACTGAAGCTTTCTTT. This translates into CASSRTGSNTEAFF.